These T cell receptor beta chains were read from a single sample in a study of T cell responses to AZD1222 COVID-19 vaccine. Assay used: immunoSEQ multiplex PCR; TCRdb lists only in-frame clones, some missing. The data contain over 110,000 clones, almost 90% of them singletons. This sample comprised peripheral blood, obtained 28 days after the second AZD1222 dose. The receptors derive from an adult who received the AZD1222 COVID-19 vaccine. The conserved cysteine and the conserved F or W are not part of the CDR3 here. The order of the fields is J gene, V gene, CDR3 protein.

>TRBJ2-3|TRBV14
ASSQALAGGTDTQY
>TRBJ1-4|TRBV19
ASTRDANEKLF
>TRBJ2-2|TRBV28
ASSPQGFTGELF
>TRBJ2-2|TRBV19
ASSIDGSGELF
>TRBJ2-1|TRBV4-3
ASSQDSVGLAGGASYNEQF
>TRBJ1-5|TRBV18
ASSPEGQPQH
>TRBJ1-5|TRBV19
ASSTSQVGNQPQH
>TRBJ2-1|TRBV7-2
ASSPQRVSYNEQF
>TRBJ1-2|TRBV10-3
AISADRGPGYT
>TRBJ1-1|TRBV6-5
ASSYTAPNTEAF
>TRBJ1-4|TRBV9
ASSSRHDSRGEKLF
>TRBJ2-1|TRBV19
ASIDQIYNEQF
>TRBJ1-5|TRBV28
ASSSGPGNQPQH
>TRBJ2-1|TRBV7-2
ASSLVYNEQF
>TRBJ1-3|TRBV5-4
ASSLLDRGSTIY
>TRBJ1-4|TRBV5-1
ASSLGRTANEKLF
>TRBJ2-3|TRBV2
ASRRQGLDTDTQY
>TRBJ2-5|TRBV6-1
ASSDASGGSDTQY
>TRBJ2-5|TRBV28
ASSLSPGLKTQY
>TRBJ2-2|TRBV9
ASSTNRGHGGELF
>TRBJ1-4|TRBV5-6
ASSLGRWLTNEKLF
>TRBJ1-2|TRBV5-6
ASSEDRGRTYGYT
>TRBJ2-2|TRBV10-1
ASSDPGGTGELF
>TRBJ2-7|TRBV7-2
ASSLDSGNYEQY
>TRBJ1-2|TRBV6-4
ASSRTLGGSGPYGYT
>TRBJ2-5|TRBV7-2
ASGRGGSETQY
>TRBJ2-4|TRBV12-3/TRBV12-4
ASSLGTTNIQY
>TRBJ1-5|TRBV28
ASSFVGTARNQPQH
>TRBJ2-7|TRBV11-2
ASSLSPVGAGAPYEQY